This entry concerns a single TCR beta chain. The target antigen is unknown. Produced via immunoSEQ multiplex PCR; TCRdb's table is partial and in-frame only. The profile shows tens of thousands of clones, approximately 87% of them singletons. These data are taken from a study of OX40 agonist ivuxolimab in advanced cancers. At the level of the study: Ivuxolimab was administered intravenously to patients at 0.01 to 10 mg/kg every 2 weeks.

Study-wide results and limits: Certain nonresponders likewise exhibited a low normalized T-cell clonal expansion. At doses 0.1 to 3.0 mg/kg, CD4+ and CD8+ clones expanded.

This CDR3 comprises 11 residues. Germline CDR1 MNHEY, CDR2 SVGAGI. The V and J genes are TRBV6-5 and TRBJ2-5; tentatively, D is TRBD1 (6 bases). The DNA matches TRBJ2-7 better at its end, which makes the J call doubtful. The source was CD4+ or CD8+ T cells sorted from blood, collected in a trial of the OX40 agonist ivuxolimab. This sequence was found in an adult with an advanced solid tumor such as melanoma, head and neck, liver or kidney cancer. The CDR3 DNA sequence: TGTGCCACCCAGAGGGGGTACGAGCAGTACTTC. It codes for CATQRGYEQYF.